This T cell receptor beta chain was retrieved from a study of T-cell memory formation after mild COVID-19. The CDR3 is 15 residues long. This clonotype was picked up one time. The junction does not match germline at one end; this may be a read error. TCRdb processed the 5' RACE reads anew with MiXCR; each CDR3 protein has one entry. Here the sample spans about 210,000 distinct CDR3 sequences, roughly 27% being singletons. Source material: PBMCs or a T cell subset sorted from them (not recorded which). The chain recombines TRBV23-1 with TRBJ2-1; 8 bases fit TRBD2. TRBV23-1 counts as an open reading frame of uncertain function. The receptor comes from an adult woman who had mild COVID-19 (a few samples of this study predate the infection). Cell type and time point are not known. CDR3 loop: CAISQSGLGFSEQFF. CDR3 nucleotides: TGCGCCATCAGTCAATCGGGACTAGGTTTTAGTGAGCAGTTCTTC.